The rows below give T cell receptor beta chains drawn from one sample of a study of T cells in tuberculosis. The protocol was immunoSEQ multiplex PCR, while the TCRdb copy is restricted to in-frame clones and leaves out a portion. The sample has 47,000 or so clones; 90% to 95% are singletons. The sample consisted of PBMCs, taken at tuberculosis diagnosis. Every receptor here comes from an adult with tuberculosis. Each CDR3 is given with its conserved first and last residue. Fields, in order: V gene, J gene, clone size, D gene, CDR3 protein, CDR3 DNA. D genes are given only for firm matches. Where a row states a size, it is once, few, many or the class of an expanded clone; other rows omit it.

TRBV7-9	TRBJ1-3	NA	NA	CASSSRNRGNTIYF	TGTGCCAGCAGCTCGCGGAACAGGGGAAACACCATATATTTT
TRBV5-1	TRBJ1-2	NA	NA	CASSIGPTGNYGYTF	TGCGCCAGCAGCATTGGGCCAACAGGGAACTATGGCTACACCTTC
TRBV30	TRBJ1-4	NA	NA	CAWSAGLNEKLFF	TGTGCCTGGAGTGCAGGTTTAAATGAAAAACTGTTTTTT
TRBV19	TRBJ1-5	NA	NA	CASRSTGSKPQHF	TGTGCCAGTAGGAGTACAGGGTCAAAGCCCCAGCATTTT
TRBV30	TRBJ1-1	NA	NA	CAWRPSTNTEAFF	TGTGCCTGGAGGCCCAGTACCAACACTGAAGCTTTCTTT
TRBV19	TRBJ1-2	NA	TRBD1	CASSNRGLGYTF	TGTGCCAGTAGTAACAGGGGGCTTGGCTACACCTTC
TRBV18	TRBJ1-1	NA	NA	CASSPLDSMNTEAFF	TGTGCCAGCTCACCACTGGACAGCATGAACACTGAAGCTTTCTTT
TRBV11-2	TRBJ1-5	NA	TRBD1	CASSPDRDLNQPQHF	TGTGCCAGCAGCCCCGACAGGGACCTCAATCAGCCCCAGCATTTT
TRBV5-5	TRBJ2-3	NA	TRBD2	CASSSGTITDTQYF	TGTGCCAGCAGTTCCGGGACTATCACAGATACGCAGTATTTT
TRBV18	TRBJ1-1	once	TRBD1	CASSLKQGSTEAFF	TGTGCCAGCTCACTTAAACAGGGGAGCACTGAAGCTTTCTTT
TRBV29-1	TRBJ1-1	NA	NA	CSVEWATQAFF	TGCAGCGTTGAGTGGGCAACTCAAGCTTTCTTT
TRBV28	TRBJ1-2	NA	NA	CASVPHYLIGYTF	TGTGCCAGCGTGCCCCACTACCTGATCGGCTACACCTTC
TRBV30	TRBJ1-6	NA	NA	CAGSGTIPYSPLHF	TGTGCCGGAAGTGGGACAATCCCCTATTCACCCCTCCACTTT
TRBV10-3	TRBJ2-1	NA	TRBD1	CAVMATGTGAYNEQFF	TGTGCCGTGATGGCAACCGGGACAGGGGCTTACAATGAGCAGTTCTTC
TRBV28	TRBJ1-2	NA	NA	CASRWGRITGYTF	TGTGCCAGTCGTTGGGGGCGAATTACGGGCTACACCTTC
TRBV27	TRBJ1-5	NA	TRBD1	CASSSLTGANQPQHF	TGTGCCAGCAGTTCCCTGACAGGGGCCAATCAGCCCCAGCATTTT
TRBV28	TRBJ2-7	NA	NA	CASSLFLRSSGEQYF	TGTGCCAGCAGTTTATTTCTAAGGAGTAGCGGAGAGCAGTACTTC
TRBV7-9	TRBJ1-2	NA	NA	CASSSAASFYGYTF	TGTGCCAGCAGCTCCGCGGCATCCTTCTATGGCTACACCTTC
TRBV10-2	TRBJ2-5	NA	NA	CASSARRAQETQYF	TGCGCCAGCAGTGCCCGCAGGGCCCAAGAGACCCAGTACTTC
TRBV4-1	TRBJ1-2	NA	NA	CASSQELGQLYGYTF	TGCGCCAGCAGCCAAGAATTAGGACAGCTCTATGGCTACACCTTC
TRBV30	TRBJ1-2	NA	TRBD1	CAWSVPHSGRGQGDYGYTF	TGTGCCTGGAGTGTACCCCATAGTGGCCGGGGACAGGGGGACTATGGCTACACCTTC
TRBV7-2	TRBJ1-2	NA	NA	CASSPGGQDPYGYTF	TGTGCCAGCAGCCCGGGAGGGCAGGACCCCTATGGCTACACCTTC
TRBV11-2	TRBJ2-7	NA	NA	CASSLGGRASGEQYF	TGTGCCAGCAGCTTAGGGGGCAGGGCATCCGGCGAGCAGTACTTC
TRBV11-3	TRBJ2-5	NA	NA	CASSRGQKETQYF	TGTGCCAGCAGCCGCGGACAGAAAGAGACCCAGTACTTC
TRBV5-1	TRBJ2-1	NA	TRBD2	CASSLSPSGINNEQFF	TGCGCCAGCAGCTTGTCTCCTAGCGGGATTAACAATGAGCAGTTCTTC
TRBV7-8	TRBJ1-5	NA	TRBD1	CASSYWTGSINQPQHF	TGTGCCAGCAGCTACTGGACAGGGAGTATCAATCAGCCCCAGCATTTT
TRBV7-2	TRBJ1-5	NA	TRBD1	CASSLARDSVYSNQPQHF	TGTGCCAGCAGCTTAGCCAGGGACAGCGTCTATAGCAATCAGCCCCAGCATTTT
TRBV11-2	TRBJ2-7	NA	TRBD2	CASSWRGIYEQYF	TGTGCCAGCAGTTGGCGGGGGATCTACGAGCAGTACTTC
TRBV2	TRBJ1-4	once	TRBD1	CASSEAQGAISEKLFF	TGTGCCAGCAGTGAAGCGCAGGGGGCAATAAGTGAAAAACTGTTTTTT
TRBV27	TRBJ2-7	NA	TRBD1	CASKPWDRGGEQYF	TGTGCCAGCAAGCCGTGGGACAGAGGCGGCGAGCAGTACTTC
TRBV19	TRBJ2-2	NA	TRBD1	CASSKRTGGITGELFF	TGTGCCAGTAGTAAAAGGACAGGGGGGATCACCGGGGAGCTGTTTTTT
TRBV29-1	TRBJ1-1	NA	NA	CSVEEVANTEAFF	TGCAGCGTTGAAGAGGTAGCGAACACTGAAGCTTTCTTT
TRBV19	TRBJ1-1	few	NA	CASSIVVGRTEAFF	TGTGCCAGTAGTATCGTCGTCGGGAGGACCGAAGCTTTCTTT
TRBV2	TRBJ2-7	once	NA	CASSVLAATYEQYF	TGTGCCAGCAGTGTACTAGCTGCCACCTACGAGCAGTACTTC
TRBV29-1	TRBJ2-5	NA	NA	CSVDRGQETQYF	TGCAGCGTTGACAGGGGACAAGAAACCCAGTACTTC
TRBV9	TRBJ2-1	NA	TRBD2	CASSVNALAGGYNEQFF	TGTGCCAGCAGCGTGAACGCCCTAGCGGGAGGCTACAATGAGCAGTTCTTC
TRBV27	TRBJ1-2	NA	TRBD1	CASTGGYGYTF	TGTGCCAGCACAGGGGGCTATGGCTACACCTTC
TRBV7-8	TRBJ2-2	NA	TRBD2	CASSRSSGRAHTGELFF	TGTGCCAGCAGCCGGAGTAGCGGGAGGGCTCACACCGGGGAGCTGTTTTTT
TRBV6-5	TRBJ2-1	NA	TRBD2	CASKPSGRAYNEQFF	TGTGCCAGCAAACCAAGCGGGAGGGCCTACAATGAGCAGTTCTTC
TRBV5-1	TRBJ1-1	NA	TRBD1	CASSPGVTGVGTEAFF	TGCGCCAGCAGCCCAGGCGTGACAGGGGTGGGGACTGAAGCTTTCTTT
TRBV28	TRBJ1-2	NA	NA	CASATPILGGRGGYTF	TGTGCCAGCGCCACCCCAATTTTGGGGGGGAGGGGTGGCTACACCTTC
TRBV7-6	TRBJ2-3	NA	TRBD2	CASSLGTSGRLRTDTQYF	TGTGCCAGCAGCTTAGGGACTAGCGGGAGGTTGCGCACAGATACGCAGTATTTT
TRBV18	TRBJ1-4	NA	NA	CASSPGAANEKLFF	TGTGCCAGCTCACCAGGGGCAGCTAATGAAAAACTGTTTTTT
TRBV7-2	TRBJ2-3	once	NA	CASSSLVGDSPTDTQYF	TGTGCCAGCAGCTCTCTCGTAGGGGACTCTCCCACAGATACGCAGTATTTT
TRBV5-1	TRBJ2-6	NA	NA	CASSLGHRGGANVLTF	TGCGCCAGCAGCTTGGGCCACCGGGGGGGGGCCAACGTCCTGACTTTC
TRBV7-2	TRBJ2-7	NA	NA	CASSLAEQGRWEQYF	TGTGCCAGCAGCTTAGCGGAACAGGGAAGATGGGAGCAGTACTTC
TRBV7-6	TRBJ2-5	NA	TRBD2	CASSLGASGRGEETQYF	TGTGCCAGCAGCTTAGGAGCTAGCGGGAGAGGGGAAGAGACCCAGTACTTC
TRBV5-1	TRBJ2-3	NA	NA	CASSGGIAATDTQYF	TGCGCCAGCAGCGGCGGGATAGCCGCCACAGATACGCAGTATTTT
TRBV19	TRBJ2-3	NA	TRBD2	CASSHPGLAGGTDTQYF	TGTGCCAGTAGCCACCCCGGACTAGCGGGAGGTACAGATACGCAGTATTTT
TRBV7-8	TRBJ1-1	once	NA	CASSPVPSLNTEAFF	TGTGCCAGCAGCCCTGTCCCCTCCTTGAACACTGAAGCTTTCTTT
TRBV5-1	TRBJ2-7	NA	NA	CASSPAGVAYEQYF	TGCGCCAGCAGCCCCGCAGGGGTAGCCTACGAGCAGTACTTC
TRBV14	TRBJ2-2	NA	TRBD1	CASSSRTGGLTGELFF	TGTGCCAGCAGCTCCCGGACAGGGGGCCTGACCGGGGAGCTGTTTTTT
TRBV15	TRBJ2-3	NA	TRBD2	CATSGPTSGRPDTQYF	TGTGCCACCAGCGGCCCGACTAGCGGGAGACCAGATACGCAGTATTTT
TRBV19	TRBJ2-5	NA	NA	CASSDIIGAVPETQYF	TGTGCCAGTAGCGACATTATAGGGGCTGTACCGGAGACCCAGTACTTC
TRBV9	TRBJ1-6	once	NA	CASSVRQYNSPLHF	TGTGCCAGCAGCGTAAGACAGTATAATTCACCCCTCCACTTT